The rows below give T cell receptor beta chains drawn from one sample of a study of shared clonotypes between healthy human individuals. Using immunoSEQ multiplex PCR, the repertoire was profiled, and TCRdb retains in-frame clones only, with some absent. Of approximately 1.9 million clones in the sample, approximately 92% were seen once. Sequences were obtained from naive CD8+ T cells from PBMCs. These receptors came from a man aged 18 to 29 in good health. Some clones in this sample may be carry-over from other donors' samples. CDR3s include the opening cysteine and the closing phenylalanine or tryptophan. Fields, in order: J gene, D gene, clone size, V gene, CDR3 protein, CDR3 DNA. A D gene is named only where the DNA matches it firmly. Size is stated for part of the rows, as once, few or many counts, or as a class when the clone is expanded.

j_gene: TRBJ2-3
d_gene: NA
abundance: NA
v_gene: TRBV27
CDR3aa: CASSLSDIITDTQYF
CDR3nt: TGTGCCAGCAGTTTATCCGATATCATCACAGATACGCAGTATTTT

j_gene: TRBJ2-1
d_gene: TRBD2
abundance: NA
v_gene: TRBV7-9
CDR3aa: CASRTSGYNEQFF
CDR3nt: TGTGCCAGCAGGACTAGCGGATACAATGAGCAGTTCTTC

j_gene: TRBJ1-2
d_gene: NA
abundance: NA
v_gene: TRBV27
CDR3aa: CASSLTTGFGYGYTF
CDR3nt: TGTGCCAGCAGTTTAACTACAGGTTTTGGCTATGGCTACACCTTC

j_gene: TRBJ2-2
d_gene: TRBD2
abundance: NA
v_gene: TRBV10-3
CDR3aa: CAISETSGKNTGELFF
CDR3nt: TGTGCCATCAGTGAGACTAGCGGAAAGAACACCGGGGAGCTGTTTTTT

j_gene: TRBJ2-1
d_gene: TRBD1
abundance: NA
v_gene: TRBV30
CDR3aa: CAMTGDREDPPSYNEQFF
CDR3nt: TGTGCCATGACAGGGGACAGGGAGGACCCACCTTCATACAATGAGCAGTTCTTC

j_gene: TRBJ2-7
d_gene: NA
abundance: NA
v_gene: TRBV7-9
CDR3aa: CASTLSYEQYF
CDR3nt: TGTGCCAGCACCCTCTCCTACGAGCAGTACTTC

j_gene: TRBJ2-7
d_gene: TRBD1
abundance: once
v_gene: TRBV5-6
CDR3aa: CASSGTGGLHEQYF
CDR3nt: TGTGCCAGCAGCGGGACAGGGGGCCTGCACGAGCAGTACTTC

j_gene: TRBJ1-5
d_gene: NA
abundance: NA
v_gene: TRBV6-5
CDR3aa: CASMTGVDSNQPQHF
CDR3nt: TGTGCCAGCATGACAGGAGTAGATAGCAATCAGCCCCAGCATTTT

j_gene: TRBJ2-6
d_gene: NA
abundance: once
v_gene: TRBV10-3
CDR3aa: CAISEVSGANVLTF
CDR3nt: TGTGCCATCAGTGAAGTCTCTGGGGCCAACGTCCTGACTTTC

j_gene: TRBJ1-2
d_gene: TRBD1
abundance: NA
v_gene: TRBV7-9
CDR3aa: CASSNTGAGYGYTF
CDR3nt: TGTGCCAGCAGTAATACAGGGGCCGGCTATGGCTACACCTTC

j_gene: TRBJ2-7
d_gene: NA
abundance: NA
v_gene: TRBV7-2
CDR3aa: CASSLALVAAGVSYEQYF
CDR3nt: TGTGCCAGCAGCTTAGCGCTGGTCGCGGCAGGGGTTTCCTACGAGCAGTACTTC

j_gene: TRBJ2-3
d_gene: TRBD2
abundance: NA
v_gene: TRBV7-3
CDR3aa: CASSDVTSGARDTQYF
CDR3nt: TGTGCCAGCAGCGACGTCACTAGCGGCGCGCGAGATACGCAGTATTTT

j_gene: TRBJ1-4
d_gene: NA
abundance: once
v_gene: TRBV6-6
CDR3aa: CASRLRDLGEKLFF
CDR3nt: TGTGCCAGCAGACTCCGGGACCTGGGTGAAAAACTGTTTTTT

j_gene: TRBJ2-2
d_gene: TRBD1
abundance: few
v_gene: TRBV27
CDR3aa: CASSWTGDTGELFF
CDR3nt: TGTGCCAGCAGTTGGACAGGGGACACCGGGGAGCTGTTTTTT

j_gene: TRBJ2-1
d_gene: TRBD2
abundance: NA
v_gene: TRBV28
CDR3aa: CASSLAGGRNEQFF
CDR3nt: TGTGCCAGCAGTTTAGCGGGAGGGCGGAATGAGCAGTTCTTC

j_gene: TRBJ2-1
d_gene: TRBD2
abundance: NA
v_gene: TRBV7-6
CDR3aa: CASSLGVAGGYNEQFF
CDR3nt: TGTGCCAGCAGCTTAGGTGTAGCGGGGGGGTACAATGAGCAGTTCTTC

j_gene: TRBJ2-7
d_gene: NA
abundance: NA
v_gene: TRBV28
CDR3aa: CASSFSSSYEQYF
CDR3nt: TGTGCCAGCAGTTTTTCTAGCTCCTACGAGCAGTACTTC

j_gene: TRBJ2-7
d_gene: NA
abundance: NA
v_gene: TRBV7-9
CDR3aa: CASSSAPSYEQYF
CDR3nt: TGTGCCAGCAGCTCCGCCCCCTCCTACGAGCAGTACTTC

j_gene: TRBJ2-1
d_gene: TRBD1
abundance: NA
v_gene: TRBV13
CDR3aa: CASSLWDRGNEQFF
CDR3nt: TGTGCCAGCAGCTTATGGGACAGGGGGAATGAGCAGTTCTTC

j_gene: TRBJ2-5
d_gene: NA
abundance: NA
v_gene: TRBV28
CDR3aa: CASSLFYDERGGPQETQYF
CDR3nt: TGTGCCAGCAGTTTGTTTTACGATGAACGTGGGGGTCCCCAAGAGACCCAGTACTTC

j_gene: TRBJ2-7
d_gene: NA
abundance: NA
v_gene: TRBV6-1
CDR3aa: CASSEASVTRWAYEQYF
CDR3nt: TGTGCCAGCAGTGAAGCGAGTGTGACTCGCTGGGCCTACGAGCAGTACTTC

j_gene: TRBJ1-2
d_gene: NA
abundance: NA
v_gene: TRBV7-9
CDR3aa: CASSPEALPYGYTF
CDR3nt: TGTGCCAGCAGCCCTGAGGCGTTACCCTATGGCTACACCTTC

j_gene: TRBJ2-7
d_gene: TRBD1
abundance: NA
v_gene: TRBV9
CDR3aa: CASSAGQGMHEQYF
CDR3nt: TGTGCCAGCAGCGCAGGACAGGGGATGCACGAGCAGTACTTC

j_gene: TRBJ2-3
d_gene: TRBD2
abundance: NA
v_gene: TRBV27
CDR3aa: CASSSKTSGSSDTQYF
CDR3nt: TGTGCCAGCAGTTCCAAAACTAGCGGGAGCTCAGATACGCAGTATTTT

j_gene: TRBJ1-2
d_gene: NA
abundance: NA
v_gene: TRBV9
CDR3aa: CASSAGGGDYTF
CDR3nt: TGTGCCAGCAGCGCCGGAGGGGGGGACTACACCTTC

j_gene: TRBJ2-7
d_gene: NA
abundance: NA
v_gene: TRBV5-1
CDR3aa: CASSIGGTEQYF
CDR3nt: TGCGCCAGCAGCATCGGGGGGACAGAGCAGTACTTC

j_gene: TRBJ1-1
d_gene: NA
abundance: NA
v_gene: TRBV29-1
CDR3aa: CSVQGFNTEAFF
CDR3nt: TGCAGCGTCCAGGGTTTCAACACTGAAGCTTTCTTT

j_gene: TRBJ2-7
d_gene: TRBD2
abundance: once
v_gene: TRBV7-4
CDR3aa: CASSLKLAGGGQYF
CDR3nt: TGTGCCAGCAGCTTAAAACTAGCGGGAGGAGGGCAGTACTTC

j_gene: TRBJ2-1
d_gene: NA
abundance: NA
v_gene: TRBV7-6
CDR3aa: CASSLTPEASSYNEQFF
CDR3nt: TGTGCCAGCAGCTTAACGCCGGAGGCGAGCTCCTACAATGAGCAGTTCTTC

j_gene: TRBJ2-1
d_gene: NA
abundance: NA
v_gene: TRBV9
CDR3aa: CASSAYPMNEQFF
CDR3nt: TGTGCCAGCAGCGCGTATCCCATGAATGAGCAGTTCTTC

j_gene: TRBJ1-2
d_gene: TRBD1
abundance: NA
v_gene: TRBV28
CDR3aa: CASSLRGLSYGYTF
CDR3nt: TGTGCCAGCAGTCTCAGGGGGCTGAGCTATGGCTACACCTTC

j_gene: TRBJ2-7
d_gene: TRBD2
abundance: NA
v_gene: TRBV9
CDR3aa: CASSRSGTSGYEQYF
CDR3nt: TGTGCCAGCAGTCGCTCCGGGACTAGTGGATACGAGCAGTACTTC

j_gene: TRBJ2-1
d_gene: TRBD2
abundance: NA
v_gene: TRBV5-4
CDR3aa: CASSFRREVGNEQFF
CDR3nt: TGTGCCAGCAGCTTCCGGCGGGAGGTGGGCAATGAGCAGTTCTTC

j_gene: TRBJ2-1
d_gene: NA
abundance: NA
v_gene: TRBV9
CDR3aa: CASSLQSLLGNEQFF
CDR3nt: TGTGCCAGCAGCCTTCAGAGTCTCCTGGGGAATGAGCAGTTCTTC

j_gene: TRBJ1-5
d_gene: TRBD1
abundance: NA
v_gene: TRBV6-1
CDR3aa: CASSEGTGANQPQHF
CDR3nt: TGTGCCAGCAGTGAAGGGACAGGGGCAAATCAGCCCCAGCATTTT

j_gene: TRBJ1-5
d_gene: NA
abundance: few
v_gene: TRBV7-9
CDR3aa: CASSLHQPQHF
CDR3nt: TGTGCCAGCAGCCTCCACCAGCCCCAGCATTTT

j_gene: TRBJ2-6
d_gene: TRBD1
abundance: NA
v_gene: TRBV7-9
CDR3aa: CASSLTGGTGANVLTF
CDR3nt: TGTGCCAGCAGCTTGACAGGGGGTACTGGGGCCAACGTCCTGACTTTC

j_gene: TRBJ2-2
d_gene: NA
abundance: NA
v_gene: TRBV11-2
CDR3aa: CASSLEFSRGRAGELFF
CDR3nt: TGTGCCAGCAGCTTAGAATTTAGCAGGGGAAGGGCCGGAGAGCTGTTTTTT

j_gene: TRBJ2-3
d_gene: NA
abundance: NA
v_gene: TRBV2
CDR3aa: CASTLPADTQYF
CDR3nt: TGTGCCAGCACCCTCCCGGCAGATACGCAGTATTTT

j_gene: TRBJ2-1
d_gene: TRBD2
abundance: NA
v_gene: TRBV10-3
CDR3aa: CAISGQTSVPYNEQFF
CDR3nt: TGTGCCATCAGTGGGCAGACTAGCGTACCCTACAATGAGCAGTTCTTC

j_gene: TRBJ2-7
d_gene: NA
abundance: NA
v_gene: TRBV13
CDR3aa: CASSEGTRPYEQYF
CDR3nt: TGTGCCAGCAGTGAGGGAACGCGTCCCTACGAGCAGTACTTC

j_gene: TRBJ2-1
d_gene: NA
abundance: once
v_gene: TRBV27
CDR3aa: CASSLGYIEGFHNEQFF
CDR3nt: TGTGCCAGCAGTTTAGGCTATATAGAAGGGTTCCACAATGAGCAGTTCTTC

j_gene: TRBJ1-2
d_gene: NA
abundance: once
v_gene: TRBV6-1
CDR3aa: CASSAIDSYTF
CDR3nt: TGTGCCAGCAGCGCAATCGATAGCTACACCTTC

j_gene: TRBJ2-2
d_gene: NA
abundance: NA
v_gene: TRBV7-8
CDR3aa: CASSLMRAGELFF
CDR3nt: TGTGCCAGCAGCTTAATGCGTGCCGGGGAGCTGTTTTTT

j_gene: TRBJ2-5
d_gene: TRBD2
abundance: NA
v_gene: TRBV29-1
CDR3aa: CSVTPRLAGATREETQYF
CDR3nt: TGCAGCGTTACCCCGCGACTAGCGGGGGCAACTCGAGAAGAGACCCAGTACTTC

j_gene: TRBJ2-7
d_gene: TRBD1
abundance: NA
v_gene: TRBV7-9
CDR3aa: CASTDDRDYEQYF
CDR3nt: TGTGCCAGCACCGACGACAGGGATTACGAGCAGTACTTC

j_gene: TRBJ2-2
d_gene: NA
abundance: NA
v_gene: TRBV28
CDR3aa: CASSPTHTRGTGELFF
CDR3nt: TGTGCCAGCAGCCCTACACACACCAGGGGCACCGGGGAGCTGTTTTTT

j_gene: TRBJ2-7
d_gene: TRBD2
abundance: NA
v_gene: TRBV5-6
CDR3aa: CASSPPLSSGNSYEQYF
CDR3nt: TGTGCCAGCAGCCCACCGCTAAGTAGCGGGAACTCCTACGAGCAGTACTTC

j_gene: TRBJ2-7
d_gene: NA
abundance: few
v_gene: TRBV27
CDR3aa: CASSLGGRYEQYF
CDR3nt: TGTGCCAGCAGTTTGGGGGGACGCTACGAGCAGTACTTC

j_gene: TRBJ2-1
d_gene: NA
abundance: NA
v_gene: TRBV6-5
CDR3aa: CASSLSGEQFF
CDR3nt: TGTGCCAGCAGCCTAAGCGGTGAGCAGTTCTTC

j_gene: TRBJ2-7
d_gene: TRBD2
abundance: NA
v_gene: TRBV6-4
CDR3aa: CASSESSLGLAGGGEQYF
CDR3nt: TGTGCCAGCAGTGAATCCAGCCTTGGACTAGCGGGAGGTGGGGAGCAGTACTTC

j_gene: TRBJ2-1
d_gene: NA
abundance: NA
v_gene: TRBV5-6
CDR3aa: CASSPIISHNEQFF
CDR3nt: TGTGCCAGCAGCCCGATAATATCACACAATGAGCAGTTCTTC

j_gene: TRBJ1-5
d_gene: NA
abundance: NA
v_gene: TRBV6-1
CDR3aa: CASSVTEYSNQPQHF
CDR3nt: TGTGCCAGCAGCGTTACAGAGTATAGCAATCAGCCCCAGCATTTT

j_gene: TRBJ2-5
d_gene: NA
abundance: NA
v_gene: TRBV28
CDR3aa: CASSIRLTQETQYF
CDR3nt: TGTGCCAGCAGTATCAGATTGACCCAAGAGACCCAGTACTTC

j_gene: TRBJ2-3
d_gene: NA
abundance: NA
v_gene: TRBV27
CDR3aa: CASSYAVRSSTDTQYF
CDR3nt: TGTGCCAGCAGTTATGCGGTCCGCTCTAGCACAGATACGCAGTATTTT